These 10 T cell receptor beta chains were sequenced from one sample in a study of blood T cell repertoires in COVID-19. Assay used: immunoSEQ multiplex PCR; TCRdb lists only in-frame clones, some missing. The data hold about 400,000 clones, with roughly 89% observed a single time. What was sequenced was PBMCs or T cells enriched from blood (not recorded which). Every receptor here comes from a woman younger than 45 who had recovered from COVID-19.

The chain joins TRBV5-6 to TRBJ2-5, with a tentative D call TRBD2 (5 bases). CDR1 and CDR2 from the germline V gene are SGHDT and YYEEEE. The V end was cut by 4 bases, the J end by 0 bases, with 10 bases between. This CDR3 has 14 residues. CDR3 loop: CASSPLGDQETQYF. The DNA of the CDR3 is TGTGCCAGCAGCCCCTTGGGAGACCAAGAGACCCAGTACTTC.

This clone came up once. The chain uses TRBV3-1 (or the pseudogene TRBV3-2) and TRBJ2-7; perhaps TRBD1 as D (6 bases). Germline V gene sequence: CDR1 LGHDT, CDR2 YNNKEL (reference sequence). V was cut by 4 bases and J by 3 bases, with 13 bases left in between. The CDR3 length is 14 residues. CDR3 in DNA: TGTGCCAGCAGCCGGTGGGACACGGACTACGAGCAGTACTTC. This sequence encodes CASSRWDTDYEQYF.

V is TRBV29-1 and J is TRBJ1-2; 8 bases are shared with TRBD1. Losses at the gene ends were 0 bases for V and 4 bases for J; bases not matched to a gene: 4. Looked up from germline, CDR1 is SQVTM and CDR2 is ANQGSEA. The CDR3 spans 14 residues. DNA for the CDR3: TGCAGCGTTGAAGATGGACAGGGCATCTATGGCTACACCTTC. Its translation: CSVEDGQGIYGYTF.

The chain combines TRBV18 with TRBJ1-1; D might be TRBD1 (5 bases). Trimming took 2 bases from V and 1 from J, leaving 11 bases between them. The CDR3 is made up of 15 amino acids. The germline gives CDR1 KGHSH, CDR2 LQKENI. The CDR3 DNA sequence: TGTGCCAGCTCACCAGTGGGACTCTGGAACACTGAAGCTTTCTTT. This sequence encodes CASSPVGLWNTEAFF.

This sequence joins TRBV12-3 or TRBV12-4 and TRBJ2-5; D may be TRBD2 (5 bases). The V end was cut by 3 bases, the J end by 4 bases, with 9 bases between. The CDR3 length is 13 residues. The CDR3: CASSLEVRETQYF. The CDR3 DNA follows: TGTGCCAGCAGTTTGGAGGTCCGAGAGACCCAGTACTTC.

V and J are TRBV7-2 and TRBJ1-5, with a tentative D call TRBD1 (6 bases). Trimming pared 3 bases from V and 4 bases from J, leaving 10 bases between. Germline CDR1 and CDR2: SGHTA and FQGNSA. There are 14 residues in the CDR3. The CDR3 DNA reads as TGTGCCAGCAGCTTTCGGCAGGGGAATCAGCCCCAGCATTTT. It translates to CASSFRQGNQPQHF.

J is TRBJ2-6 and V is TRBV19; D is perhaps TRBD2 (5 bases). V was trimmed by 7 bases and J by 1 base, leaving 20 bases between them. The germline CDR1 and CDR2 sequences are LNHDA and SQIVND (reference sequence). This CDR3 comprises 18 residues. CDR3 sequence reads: CASTGLGGATSGANVLTF. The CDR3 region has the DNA TGTGCCAGTACCGGTCTCGGAGGAGCCACTTCTGGGGCCAACGTCCTGACTTTC. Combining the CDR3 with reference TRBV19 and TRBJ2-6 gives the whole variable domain DGGITQSPKYLFRKEGQNVTLSCEQNLNHDAMYWYRQDPGQGLRLIYYSQIVNDFQKGDIAEGYSVSREKKESFPLTVTSAQKNPTAFYLCASTGLGGATSGANVLTFGAGSRLTVL.

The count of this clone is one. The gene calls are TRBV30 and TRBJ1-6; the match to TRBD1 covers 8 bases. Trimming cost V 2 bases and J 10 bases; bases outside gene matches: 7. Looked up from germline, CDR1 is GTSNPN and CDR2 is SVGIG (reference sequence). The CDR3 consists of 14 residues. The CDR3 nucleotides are TGTGCCTGGAGTTGGGGACAGGTTGAATCACCCCTCCACTTT. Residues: CAWSWGQVESPLHF.

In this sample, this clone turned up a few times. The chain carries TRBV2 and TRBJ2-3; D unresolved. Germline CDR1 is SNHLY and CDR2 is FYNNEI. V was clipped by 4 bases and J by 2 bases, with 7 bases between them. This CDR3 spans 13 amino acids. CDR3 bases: TGTGCCAGCAGTGGTCCTTTCACAGATACGCAGTATTTT. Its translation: CASSGPFTDTQYF.

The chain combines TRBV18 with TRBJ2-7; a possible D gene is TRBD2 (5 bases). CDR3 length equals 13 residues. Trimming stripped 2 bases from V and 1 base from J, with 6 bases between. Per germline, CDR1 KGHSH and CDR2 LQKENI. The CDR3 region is CASSPTRSYEQYF. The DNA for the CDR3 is TGTGCCAGCTCACCAACTAGATCCTACGAGCAGTACTTC.